Below are 10 T cell receptor beta chains sequenced from a single sample in a study of technical replicates of blood from several donors. The assay was immunoSEQ multiplex PCR, and TCRdb's table has in-frame clones only and misses some. The table has some 94,000 clones, approximately 94% seen once. The specimen sequenced was T cells isolated from PBMCs. Receptors were obtained from a human donor in good health.

The chain links TRBV28 to TRBJ2-7, with 11 bases aligning to TRBD1. Germline loops: CDR1 MDHEN, CDR2 SYDVKM. The CDR3 has 16 residues. The V and J ends lost 5 bases and 3 bases, in that order; junction bases with no gene match: 9. The CDR3 sequence: CASSLQRGTGGYEQYF. CDR3 nucleotide sequence: TGTGCCAGCAGTCTCCAACGAGGGACAGGGGGCTACGAGCAGTACTTC.

The rearrangement links TRBV23-1 to TRBJ1-2; 8 nucleotides line up with TRBD1. TRBV23-1 is an ORF, and what it does is uncertain. The CDR3 runs 13 residues. The trim removed 9 bases at V and 6 bases at J, leaving 9 bases unmatched. The CDR3 region is CARTTGEYHGYTF. The DNA for the CDR3 is TGCGCCAGAACGACAGGGGAGTACCATGGCTACACCTTC.

The genes are TRBV29-1 and TRBJ2-7; possible D gene TRBD1, 5 bases. The CDR3 spans 12 residues. Looked up from germline, CDR1 is SQVTM and CDR2 is ANQGSEA. V was trimmed by 4 bases and J by 4 bases, leaving 11 bases between them. CDR3 sequence reads: CSVANQGYEQYF. The CDR3 DNA sequence: TGCAGCGTTGCCAACCAGGGATACGAGCAGTACTTC.

V is TRBV7-9 and J is TRBJ2-7, with 8 bases matching TRBD2. Germline V gene lookup returns CDR1 SEHNR and CDR2 FQNEAQ (reference sequence). The CDR3 totals 14 residues. V gave up 5 bases and J gave up 3 bases; unmatched junction bases: 6. CDR3 in amino acids: CASSPREGRYEQYF. As DNA, the CDR3 is TGTGCCAGCAGCCCCCGGGAGGGCCGCTACGAGCAGTACTTC. The entire variable domain, with the rest obtained from reference TRBV7-9 and TRBJ2-7, is as follows: DTGVSQNPRHKITKRGQNVTFRCDPISEHNRLYWYRQTLGQGPEFLTYFQNEAQLEKSRLLSDRFSAERPKGSFSTLEIQRTEQGDSAMYLCASSPREGRYEQYFGPGTRLTVT.

This rearrangement joins TRBV9 to TRBJ1-5; unclear D gene. The CDR3 contains 15 residues. Germline V gene lookup returns CDR1 SGDLS and CDR2 YYNGEE. Trimming shortened V by 0 bases and J by 2 bases, and 9 bases separated the two germline ends. The CDR3 spells CASSVGPGGNQPQHF. Here the CDR3 DNA reads TGTGCCAGCAGCGTAGGTCCGGGAGGCAATCAGCCCCAGCATTTT.

The chain joins TRBV30 to TRBJ2-3; weak D call: TRBD1 (7 bases). The V end was cut by 1 base, the J end by 0 bases, with 14 bases between. The V gene's germline CDR1 is GTSNPN and CDR2 SVGIG (reference sequence). The CDR3 runs 16 residues. CDR3 amino acids: CAWSGKGAGSTDTQYF. Written as DNA, the CDR3 is TGTGCCTGGAGTGGGAAGGGGGCGGGAAGCACAGATACGCAGTATTTT.

As DNA, the CDR3 is TGTGCCAGCAGTTACAGCAGGACAGGGGGGAACGAGCAGTACTTC. Amino acids: CASSYSRTGGNEQYF. The chain employs TRBV6-5 and TRBJ2-7; TRBD1 aligns across 10 bases. The CDR3 is made up of 15 amino acids. Germline CDR1 reads MNHEY; CDR2 reads SVGAGI. V gave up 2 bases and J gave up 5 bases; unmatched junction bases: 6.

This clone was seen just once. This chain links TRBV5-1 with TRBJ2-1; D is perhaps TRBD2 (7 bases). The CDR3 has 14 residues. Trimming took off 7 bases at V and 4 bases at J, with 15 bases between the two ends. Per the germline V gene, CDR1 is SGHRS and CDR2 is YFSETQ. CDR3 nucleotide sequence: TGCGCCAGCGGGGGGGGCACAGCATACAATGAGCAGTTCTTC. Residues: CASGGGTAYNEQFF.

The chain employs TRBV10-1 and TRBJ2-3, with TRBD2 matching over 11 bases. The CDR3 runs to 13 residues. The V gene end was trimmed by 8 bases and the J gene end by 5 bases; junction bases not matched to a gene: 3. Germline V lookup: CDR1 WNHNN, CDR2 SYGVQD (reference sequence). The CDR3 is CASGTSGVDTQYF. The CDR3 DNA sequence: TGCGCCAGCGGGACTAGCGGTGTAGATACGCAGTATTTT.

The rearrangement joins TRBV9 to TRBJ2-1; 7 bases are a match to TRBD2. The CDR3 contains 15 residues. The ends lost 0 bases at V and 4 bases at J; junction bases unmatched: 4. Germline CDR1 and CDR2: SGDLS and YYNGEE. The CDR3 is CASSVGLASYNEQFF. The CDR3 bases are TGTGCCAGCAGCGTAGGACTAGCAAGTTACAATGAGCAGTTCTTC.